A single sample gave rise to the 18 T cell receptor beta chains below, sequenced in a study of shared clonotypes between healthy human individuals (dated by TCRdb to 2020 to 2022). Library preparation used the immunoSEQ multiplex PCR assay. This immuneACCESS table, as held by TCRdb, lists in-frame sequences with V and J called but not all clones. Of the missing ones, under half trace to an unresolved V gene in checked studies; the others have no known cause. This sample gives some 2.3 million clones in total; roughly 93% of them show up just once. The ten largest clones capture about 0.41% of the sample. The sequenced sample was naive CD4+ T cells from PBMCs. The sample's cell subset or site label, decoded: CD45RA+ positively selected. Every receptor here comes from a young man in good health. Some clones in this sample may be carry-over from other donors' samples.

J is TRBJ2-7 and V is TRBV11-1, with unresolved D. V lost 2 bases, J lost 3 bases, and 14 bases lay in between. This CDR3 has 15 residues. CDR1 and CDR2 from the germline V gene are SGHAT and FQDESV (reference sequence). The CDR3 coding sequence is TGTGCCAGCAGCTTATGGGGATCCTACCTCTACGAGCAGTACTTC. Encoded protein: CASSLWGSYLYEQYF.

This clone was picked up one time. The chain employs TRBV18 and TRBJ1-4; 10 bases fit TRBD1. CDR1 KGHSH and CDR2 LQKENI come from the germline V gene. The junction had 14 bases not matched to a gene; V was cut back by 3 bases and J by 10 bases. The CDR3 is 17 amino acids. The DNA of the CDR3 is TGTGCCAGCTCACCGAATACCCTAGGGACAGGGGCCGGAAAACTGTTTTTT. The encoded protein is CASSPNTLGTGAGKLFF.

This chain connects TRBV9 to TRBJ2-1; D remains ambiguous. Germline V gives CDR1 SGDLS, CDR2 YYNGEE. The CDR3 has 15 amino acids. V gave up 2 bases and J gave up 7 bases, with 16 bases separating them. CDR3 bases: TGTGCCAGCAGCGTTACTCCAACTTTAGGGAATGAGCAGTTCTTC. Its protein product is CASSVTPTLGNEQFF.

This CDR3 reads CASSQVRGGSTDTQYF. The CDR3 DNA reads as TGCGCCAGCAGCCAAGTACGCGGGGGGAGCACAGATACGCAGTATTTT. The genes are TRBV4-3 and TRBJ2-3; 8 nucleotides match TRBD2. This CDR3 comprises 16 residues. Germline trimming cut 1 base from V and 0 bases from J; bases unmatched to any gene: 3. The germline V gene encodes CDR1 LGHNA and CDR2 YSLEER.

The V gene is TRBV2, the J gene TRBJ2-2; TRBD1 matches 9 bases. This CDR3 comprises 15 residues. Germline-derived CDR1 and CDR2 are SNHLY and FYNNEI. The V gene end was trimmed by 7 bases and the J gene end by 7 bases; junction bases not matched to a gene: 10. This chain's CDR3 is CASIPGTGTGGELFF. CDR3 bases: TGTGCCAGCATTCCCGGGACAGGGACCGGCGGGGAGCTGTTTTTT.

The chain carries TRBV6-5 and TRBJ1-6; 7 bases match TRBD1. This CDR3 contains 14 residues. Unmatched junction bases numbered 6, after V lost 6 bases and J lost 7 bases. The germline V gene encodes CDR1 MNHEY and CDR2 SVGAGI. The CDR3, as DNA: TGTGCCAGCAGACCCCCAGGGGGAAATTCACCCCTCCACTTT. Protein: CASRPPGGNSPLHF.

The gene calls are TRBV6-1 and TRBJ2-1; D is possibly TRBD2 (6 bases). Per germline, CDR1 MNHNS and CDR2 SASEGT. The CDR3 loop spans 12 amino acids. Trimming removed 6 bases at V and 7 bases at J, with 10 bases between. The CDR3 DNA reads TGTGCCAGCAGGGGGGACTGGAATGAGCAGTTCTTC. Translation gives CASRGDWNEQFF.

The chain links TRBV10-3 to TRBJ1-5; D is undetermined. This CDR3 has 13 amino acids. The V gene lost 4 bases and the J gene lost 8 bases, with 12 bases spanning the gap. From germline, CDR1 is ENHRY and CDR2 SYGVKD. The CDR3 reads CAISGAAPEPQHF. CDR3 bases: TGTGCCATCAGTGGGGCAGCCCCGGAGCCCCAGCATTTT.

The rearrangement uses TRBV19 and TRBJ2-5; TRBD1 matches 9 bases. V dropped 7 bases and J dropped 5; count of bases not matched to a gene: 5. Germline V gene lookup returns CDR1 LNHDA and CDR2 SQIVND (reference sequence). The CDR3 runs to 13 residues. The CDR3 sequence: CASKLQGAETQYF. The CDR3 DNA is TGTGCCAGTAAACTACAGGGGGCCGAGACCCAGTACTTC.

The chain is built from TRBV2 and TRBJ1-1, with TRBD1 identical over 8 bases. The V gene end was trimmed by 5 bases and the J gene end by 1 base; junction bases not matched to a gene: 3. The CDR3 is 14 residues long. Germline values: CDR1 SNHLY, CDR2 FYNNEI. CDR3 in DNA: TGTGCCAGCAGTAGCGACAGGGGGAACACTGAAGCTTTCTTT. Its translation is CASSSDRGNTEAFF.

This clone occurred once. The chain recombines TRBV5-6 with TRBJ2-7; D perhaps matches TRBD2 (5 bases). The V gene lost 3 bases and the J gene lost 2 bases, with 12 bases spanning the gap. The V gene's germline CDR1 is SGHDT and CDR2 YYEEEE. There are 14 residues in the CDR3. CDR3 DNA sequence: TGTGCCAGCAGCTCCGCCGGGGTCCCCTACGAGCAGTACTTC. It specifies CASSSAGVPYEQYF.

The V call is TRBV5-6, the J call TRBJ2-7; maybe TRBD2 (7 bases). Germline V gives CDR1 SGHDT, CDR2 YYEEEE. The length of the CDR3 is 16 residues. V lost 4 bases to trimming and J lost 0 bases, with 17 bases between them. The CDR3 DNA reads TGTGCCAGCAGCCGTCCCGGGGGGCCCAGCTCCTACGAGCAGTACTTC. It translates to CASSRPGGPSSYEQYF. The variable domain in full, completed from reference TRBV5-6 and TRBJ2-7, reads DAGVTQSPTHLIKTRGQQVTLRCSPKSGHDTVSWYQQALGQGPQFIFQYYEEEERQRGNFPDRFSGHQFPNYSSELNVNALLLGDSALYLCASSRPGGPSSYEQYFGPGTRLTVT.

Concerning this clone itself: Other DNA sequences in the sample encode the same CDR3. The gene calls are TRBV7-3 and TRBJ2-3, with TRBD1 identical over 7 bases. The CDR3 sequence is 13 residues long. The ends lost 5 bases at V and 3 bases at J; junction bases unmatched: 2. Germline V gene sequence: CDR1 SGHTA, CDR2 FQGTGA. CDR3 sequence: CASSVQGTDTQYF. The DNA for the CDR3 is TGTGCCAGCAGCGTACAGGGGACAGATACGCAGTATTTT.

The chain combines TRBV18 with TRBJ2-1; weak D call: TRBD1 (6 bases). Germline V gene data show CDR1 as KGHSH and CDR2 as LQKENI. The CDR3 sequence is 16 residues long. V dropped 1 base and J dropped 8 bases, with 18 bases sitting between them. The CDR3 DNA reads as TGTGCCAGCTCACCACTATTGCAGGGGAACGACCATGAGCAGTTCTTC. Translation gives CASSPLLQGNDHEQFF.

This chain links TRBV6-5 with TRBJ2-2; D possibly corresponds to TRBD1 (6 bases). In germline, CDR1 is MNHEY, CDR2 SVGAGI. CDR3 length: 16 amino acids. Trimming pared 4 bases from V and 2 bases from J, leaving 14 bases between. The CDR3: CASSFTPGHNTGELFF. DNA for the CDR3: TGTGCCAGCAGTTTCACACCGGGACACAACACCGGGGAGCTGTTTTTT.

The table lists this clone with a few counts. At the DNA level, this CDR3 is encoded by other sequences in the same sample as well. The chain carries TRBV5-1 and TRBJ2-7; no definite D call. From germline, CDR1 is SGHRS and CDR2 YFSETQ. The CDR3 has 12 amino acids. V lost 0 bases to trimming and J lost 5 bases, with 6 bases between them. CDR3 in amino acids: CASSLVGNEQYF. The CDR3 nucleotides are TGCGCCAGCAGCTTGGTGGGGAACGAGCAGTACTTC.

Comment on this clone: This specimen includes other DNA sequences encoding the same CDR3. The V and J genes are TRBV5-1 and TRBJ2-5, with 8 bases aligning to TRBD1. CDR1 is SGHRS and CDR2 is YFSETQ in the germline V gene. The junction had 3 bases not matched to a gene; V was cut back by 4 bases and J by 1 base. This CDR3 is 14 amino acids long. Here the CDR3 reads CASSLGTGQETQYF. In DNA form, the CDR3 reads TGCGCCAGCAGCCTTGGGACAGGCCAAGAGACCCAGTACTTC.

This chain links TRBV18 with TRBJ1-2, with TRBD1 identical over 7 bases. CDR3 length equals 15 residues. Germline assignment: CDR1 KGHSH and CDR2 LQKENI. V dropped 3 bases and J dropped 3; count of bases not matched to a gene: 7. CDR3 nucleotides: TGTGCCAGCTCACCGCCGATGCAGGGGGACTATGGCTACACCTTC. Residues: CASSPPMQGDYGYTF.